This T cell receptor (beta chain) was identified during a study of regulatory T cells in long-lasting Graves disease. General observations from the study: When disease was persistent, TRBV28, TRBJ1-2 and TRBJ2-5 were the favored segments. Public clonotype sharing was higher in persistent than newly diagnosed patients. Study was limited to peripheral blood, excluding thyroid tissue.

Indicated time point: newly diagnosed GD, antithyroid drugs for less than 3 months. PBMCs were the source of the RNA used for TCR sequencing. Trimming took 5 bases from V and 3 from J, leaving 11 bases between them. Germline CDR1 and CDR2: LNHNV and YYDKDF (reference sequence). The CDR3 has 14 residues. At least ten counts were recorded for this clonotype. Its antigen is unidentified. CDR3-region Arm-PCR and iRepertoire HTBI primers produced the TCR beta libraries. TCRdb redid the calling of the multiplex PCR reads with MiXCR, one entry per CDR3 protein. Here the sample spans 450,000 to 700,000 distinct CDR3 sequences, roughly 13% being singletons. The same sample was also studied in work on T cells in Graves' hyperthyroidism and ophthalmopathy. That source adds: A model of 13 V-J features distinguished ophthalmopathy from stable hyperthyroidism.

The chain has TRBV15 and TRBJ2-1, with D tentatively TRBD1 or TRBD2 (6 bases each). This material consisted of peripheral blood mononuclear cells (PBMCs), taken at new diagnosis, from a patient treated with antithyroid drugs. The clonotype was recovered from a man younger than 45 with Graves disease. The CDR3 DNA follows: TGTGCCACCAGCGAAGGGGGGATCTACAATGAGCAGTTCTTC. Protein sequence: CATSEGGIYNEQFF.